This T cell receptor (beta chain) stems from a study of T-cell reconstitution after alpha-beta-depleted transplantation in children (dated by TCRdb to the mid-2010s). Study-level background: T-cell immune reconstitution after TCRalphabeta/CD19-depleted allogeneic hematopoietic cell transplantation in children was quantitatively tracked in the study by means of TCR repertoire profiling.

Library prep was done by PCR. The listed sequencing device is Illumina HiSeq 2500. TCR library preparation used molecular barcoding, with unique molecular identifiers applied to normalize quantification of the TCRbeta repertoire. The public reads were reanalyzed by TCRdb: fastp trimming at Q25, MiXCR alignment, in-frame beta chains only. Each entry is one CDR3 protein sequence, shown with its most common DNA and genes. In all, the sample holds 600,000 or so distinct CDR3 sequences, and more than 20% of those were seen once. Around an eighth of the sample belongs to the ten largest clones. The germline V gene gives CDR1 as SQVTM and CDR2 as ANQGSEA. V and J lose 3 bases and 4 bases, and a span of 12 bases separates them. From its cysteine to its phenylalanine, the CDR3 spans 13 amino acids. Just CDR3 DNA is preserved here, 39 bases in frame from base 1. What the study reported, not specific to this receptor: About two months after transplant, the apparently early recovery of alphabetaT-cell counts reportedly depended on just several hundred clones that had expanded rapidly and came from non-depleted graft cells. Over subsequent months, a decline in hyperexpanded clone frequencies was noted, and after one year, T-cell counts and TCRbeta diversity were mostly ascribed to newly produced T cells. In some patients, the high TCRbeta diversity seen at day 60 was put down to recipient T cells and intrathymic progenitors that had survived conditioning.

Taken with the paper, the label for treatment or condition translates to: allogeneic hematopoietic cell transplantation with graft depleted of TCRalphabeta T cells and CD19 B cells. The children who served as transplant recipients had been given grafts of TCRalphabeta/CD19-depleted allogeneic hematopoietic cells. As to this clonotype: No cognate antigen has been identified for it. Base-call qualities are not available, and no considerably larger clone is one nucleotide away.

The chain is assembled from TRBV29-1 and TRBJ2-5; the D gene is perhaps TRBD1 or TRBD2, each of them matching over 5 bases. This receptor was identified in a boy in the first two years of life who had a stem cell transplant for acute myeloid leukemia, so the T cells may come from the graft donor. Specimen: PBMCs, mostly from graft donor cells, collected 360 days after TCRalphabeta/CD19-depleted stem cell transplant. The DNA sequence is TGCAGCGTTGACGAGGGGCCAGGAGAGACCCAGTACTTC. Its protein product is CSVDEGPGETQYF.